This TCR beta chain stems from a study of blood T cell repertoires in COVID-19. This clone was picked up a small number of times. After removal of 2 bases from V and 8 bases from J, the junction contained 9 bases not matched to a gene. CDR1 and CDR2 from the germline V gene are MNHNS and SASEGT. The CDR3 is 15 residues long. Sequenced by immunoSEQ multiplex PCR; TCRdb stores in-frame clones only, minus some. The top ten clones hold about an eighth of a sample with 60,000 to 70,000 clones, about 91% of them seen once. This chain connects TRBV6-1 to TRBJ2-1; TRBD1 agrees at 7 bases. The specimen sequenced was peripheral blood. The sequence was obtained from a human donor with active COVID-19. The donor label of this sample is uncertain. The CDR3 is CASSELGGAFDEQFF. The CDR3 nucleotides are TGTGCCAGCAGTGAACTAGGGGGCGCTTTCGATGAGCAGTTCTTC.